This TCR beta chain was sequenced during a study of blood T cells in healthy people across ages. Then a second PCR, running roughly 7 to 11 cycles, was carried out with a sample-barcoded 5' primer and a J-beta primer mix. A tag from a template-switch adaptor with 12 random nucleotides marked each cDNA molecule. Each single sample gave us at least 2.5 million CDR3-containing paired-end reads. TCRdb itself ran the 5' RACE reads through MiXCR, one entry per CDR3 protein. Altogether some 700,000 distinct CDR3 sequences are present, about 40% being singletons, with the ten largest covering less than 25%. A single count supports this clonotype. At one end the junction does not follow the germline gene, possibly because of a read error. This CDR3 comprises 17 residues. Germline V lookup: CDR1 MNHGY, CDR2 SAAAGT. The donors, all healthy, were Caucasians living in Russia, aged 6 to 90. Every sample gave at least 6 micrograms of total RNA when it was extracted.

The gene calls are TRBV6-8 and TRBJ2-1, with D hard to call. The clonotype comes from a woman in her fifties or sixties in good health. The sequencing sample was made of blood. CDR3 nucleotides: TGTACCAGCAGTTACCCGGACCTCCGAGGCTCCTACAATGAGCAGTTCTTC. It yields the protein CTSSYPDLRGSYNEQFF.